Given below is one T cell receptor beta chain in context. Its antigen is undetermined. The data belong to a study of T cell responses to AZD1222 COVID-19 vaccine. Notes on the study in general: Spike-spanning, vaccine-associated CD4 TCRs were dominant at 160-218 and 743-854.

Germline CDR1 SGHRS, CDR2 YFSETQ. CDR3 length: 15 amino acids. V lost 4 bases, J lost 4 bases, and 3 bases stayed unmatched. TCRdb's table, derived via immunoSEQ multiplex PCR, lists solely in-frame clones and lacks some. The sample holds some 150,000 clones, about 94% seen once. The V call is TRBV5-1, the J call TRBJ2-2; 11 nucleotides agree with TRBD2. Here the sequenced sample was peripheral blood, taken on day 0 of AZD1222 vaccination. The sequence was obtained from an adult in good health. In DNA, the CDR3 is TGCGCCAGCAGCATTCTAGCGGGAGGCACCGGGGAGCTGTTTTTT. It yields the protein CASSILAGGTGELFF.